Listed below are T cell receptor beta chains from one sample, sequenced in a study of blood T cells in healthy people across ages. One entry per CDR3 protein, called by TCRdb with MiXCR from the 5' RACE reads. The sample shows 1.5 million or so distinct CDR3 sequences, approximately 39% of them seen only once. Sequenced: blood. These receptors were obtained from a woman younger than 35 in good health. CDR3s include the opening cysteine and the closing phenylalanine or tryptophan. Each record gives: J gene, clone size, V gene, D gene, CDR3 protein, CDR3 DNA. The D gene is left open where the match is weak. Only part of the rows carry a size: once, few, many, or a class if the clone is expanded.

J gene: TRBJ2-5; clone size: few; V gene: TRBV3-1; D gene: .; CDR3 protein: CASSIDKETQYF; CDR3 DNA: TGTGCCAGCAGCATTGACAAGGAGACCCAGTACTTC
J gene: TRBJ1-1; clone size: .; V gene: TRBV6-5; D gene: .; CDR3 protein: CASSYSRNMNTEAFF; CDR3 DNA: TGTGCCAGCAGTTACTCGCGGAACATGAACACTGAAGCTTTCTTT
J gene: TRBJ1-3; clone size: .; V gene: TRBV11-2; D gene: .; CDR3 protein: CASSLALGNTIYF; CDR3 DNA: TGTGCCAGCAGCTTAGCGCTCGGAAACACCATATATTTT
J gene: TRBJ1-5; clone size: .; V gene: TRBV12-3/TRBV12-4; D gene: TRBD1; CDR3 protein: CASSLWDRDGNQPQHF; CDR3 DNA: TGTGCCAGCAGTTTATGGGACAGGGACGGCAATCAGCCCCAGCATTTT
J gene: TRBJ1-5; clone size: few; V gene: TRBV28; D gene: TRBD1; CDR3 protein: CASRPKDRGRDQPQHF; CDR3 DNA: TGTGCCAGCAGACCTAAGGACAGGGGGCGCGATCAGCCCCAGCATTTT
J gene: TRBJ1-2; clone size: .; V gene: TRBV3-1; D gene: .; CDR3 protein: CASSFGGPDGYTF; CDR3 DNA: TGTGCCAGCAGCTTTGGGGGACCGGATGGCTACACCTTC
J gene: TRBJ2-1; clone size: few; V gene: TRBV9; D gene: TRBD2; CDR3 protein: CASSEGTSGEYNEQFF; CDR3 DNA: TGTGCCAGCAGCGAAGGGACTAGCGGAGAATACAATGAGCAGTTCTTC
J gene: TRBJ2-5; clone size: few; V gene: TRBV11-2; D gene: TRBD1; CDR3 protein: CASSAMPGQGKETQYF; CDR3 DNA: TGTGCCAGCAGCGCGATGCCGGGACAGGGTAAAGAGACCCAGTACTTC
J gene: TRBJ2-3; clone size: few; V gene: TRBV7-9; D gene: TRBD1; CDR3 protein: CASSHRTGGFTDTQYF; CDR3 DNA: TGTGCCAGCAGCCATAGGACAGGGGGCTTTACAGATACGCAGTATTTT
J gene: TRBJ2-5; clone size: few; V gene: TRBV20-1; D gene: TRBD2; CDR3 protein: CSARKGSGGGQETQYF; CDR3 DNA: TGCAGTGCTAGAAAGGGGAGCGGGGGGGGACAAGAGACCCAGTACTTC
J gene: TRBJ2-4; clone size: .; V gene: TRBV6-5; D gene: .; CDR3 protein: CASGTIDKNIQYF; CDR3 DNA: TGTGCCAGCGGGACAATCGACAAAAACATTCAGTACTTC
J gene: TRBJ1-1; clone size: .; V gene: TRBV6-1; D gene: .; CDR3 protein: CASRTGKVKGNTEAFF; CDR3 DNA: TGTGCCAGCAGAACAGGGAAAGTAAAGGGGAACACTGAAGCTTTCTTT
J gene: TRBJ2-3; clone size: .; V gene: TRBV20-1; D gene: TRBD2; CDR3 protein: CSARPLAGTDTQYF; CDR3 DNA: TGCAGTGCTAGACCGCTAGCGGGTACAGATACGCAGTATTTT
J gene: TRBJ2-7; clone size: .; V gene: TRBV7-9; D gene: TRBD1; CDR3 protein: CASSLSEGTGEFDEQYF; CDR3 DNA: TGTGCCAGCAGCTTAAGCGAAGGGACAGGGGAGTTCGACGAGCAGTACTTC
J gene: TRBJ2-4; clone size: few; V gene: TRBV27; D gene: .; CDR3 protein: CASSPGTLGNIQYF; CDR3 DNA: TGTGCCAGCAGTCCCGGGACCCTCGGGAACATTCAGTACTTC
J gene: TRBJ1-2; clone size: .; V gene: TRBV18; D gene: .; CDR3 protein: CASSLARGGTNYGYTF; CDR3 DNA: TGTGCCAGCTCACTGGCCCGGGGAGGGACTAACTATGGCTACACCTTC
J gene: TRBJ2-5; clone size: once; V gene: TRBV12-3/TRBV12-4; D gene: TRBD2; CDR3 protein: CASSPLSGRVDEQYF; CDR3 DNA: TGTGCCAGCAGTCCTCTGAGCGGGAGGGTGGATGAGCAGTACTTC
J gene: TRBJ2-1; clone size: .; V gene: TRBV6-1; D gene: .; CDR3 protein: CTSSEAGTDYNEQFF; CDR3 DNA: TGTACCAGCAGTGAAGCGGGGACAGACTACAATGAGCAGTTCTTC
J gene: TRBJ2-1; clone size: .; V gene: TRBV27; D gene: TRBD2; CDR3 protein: CASSFGGEFYNEQFF; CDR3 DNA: TGTGCCAGCAGTTTCGGGGGGGAATTCTACAATGAGCAGTTCTTC
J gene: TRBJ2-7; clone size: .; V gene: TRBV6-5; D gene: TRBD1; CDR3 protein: CASSDGTGGSEQYF; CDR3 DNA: TGTGCCAGCAGTGACGGGACAGGGGGTAGCGAGCAGTACTTC
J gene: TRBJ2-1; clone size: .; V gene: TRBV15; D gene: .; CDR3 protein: CATSSEGFGTPSYNEQFF; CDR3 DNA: TGTGCCACCAGCAGTGAGGGGTTCGGGACACCGTCCTACAATGAGCAGTTCTTC
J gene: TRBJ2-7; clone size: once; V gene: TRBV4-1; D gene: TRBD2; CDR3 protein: CASSQDLTSGDVYEQYF; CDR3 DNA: TGCGCCAGCAGCCAAGATCTGACTAGCGGGGACGTCTACGAGCAGTACTTC
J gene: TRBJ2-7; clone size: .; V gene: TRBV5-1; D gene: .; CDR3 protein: CASSSDPGNYEQYF; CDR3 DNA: TGCGCCAGCAGCTCGGATCCAGGGAACTACGAGCAGTACTTC
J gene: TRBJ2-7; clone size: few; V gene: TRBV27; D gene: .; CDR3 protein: CASSLFGTDHEQYF; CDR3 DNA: TGTGCCAGCAGTTTATTTGGGACCGACCACGAGCAGTACTTC
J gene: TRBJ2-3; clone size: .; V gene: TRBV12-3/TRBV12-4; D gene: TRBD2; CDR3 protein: CASGDSGRARTDTQYF; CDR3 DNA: TGTGCCAGCGGGGATAGCGGGAGGGCCCGGACAGATACGCAGTATTTT
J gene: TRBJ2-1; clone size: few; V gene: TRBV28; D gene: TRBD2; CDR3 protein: CASKRTSGRFEQFF; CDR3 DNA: TGTGCCAGCAAAAGGACTAGCGGGAGGTTTGAGCAGTTCTTC
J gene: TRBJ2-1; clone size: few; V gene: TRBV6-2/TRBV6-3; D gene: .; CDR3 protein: CASSSRESSYNEQFF; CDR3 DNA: TGTGCCAGCAGTTCCCGGGAAAGCTCCTACAATGAGCAGTTCTTC
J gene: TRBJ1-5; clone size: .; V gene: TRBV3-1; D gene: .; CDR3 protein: CASSQDRVTVYQPQHF; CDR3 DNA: TGTGCCAGCAGCCAAGACAGGGTAACTGTGTATCAGCCCCAGCATTTT
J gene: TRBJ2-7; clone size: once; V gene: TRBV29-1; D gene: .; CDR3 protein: CSVRGAGLSPYEQYF; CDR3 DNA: TGCAGCGTAAGGGGGGCAGGGTTAAGCCCCTACGAGCAGTACTTC
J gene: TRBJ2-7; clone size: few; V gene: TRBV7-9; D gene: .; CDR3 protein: CASSSPGAYEQYF; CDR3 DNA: TGTGCCAGCAGCTCCCCAGGGGCTTACGAGCAGTACTTC
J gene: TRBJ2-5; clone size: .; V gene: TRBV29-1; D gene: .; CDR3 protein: CSVEERGQGQYF; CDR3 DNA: TGCAGCGTTGAAGAGCGGGGACAAGGGCAGTACTTC
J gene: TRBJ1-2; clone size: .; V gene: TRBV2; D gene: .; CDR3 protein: CASSNRRPGKGYGYTF; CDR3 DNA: TGTGCCAGCAGTAATAGGCGGCCAGGGAAGGGCTATGGCTACACCTTC
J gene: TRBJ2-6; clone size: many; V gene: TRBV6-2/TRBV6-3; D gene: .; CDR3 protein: CASAGANVLTF; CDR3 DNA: TGTGCCAGCGCTGGGGCCAACGTCCTGACTTTC
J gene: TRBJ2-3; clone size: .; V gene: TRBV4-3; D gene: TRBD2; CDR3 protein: CASSRSSSGGASTQYF; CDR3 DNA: TGCGCCAGCAGCCGATCATCTAGCGGGGGGGCCTCTACGCAGTATTTT
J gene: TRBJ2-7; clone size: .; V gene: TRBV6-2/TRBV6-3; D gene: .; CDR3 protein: CASSPMWDNEQYF; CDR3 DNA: TGTGCCAGCAGTCCTATGTGGGACAATGAACAGTACTTC
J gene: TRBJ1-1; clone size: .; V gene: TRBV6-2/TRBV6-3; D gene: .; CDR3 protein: CASSHGGTEAFF; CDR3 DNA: TGTGCCAGCAGTCACGGGGGGACTGAAGCTTTCTTT
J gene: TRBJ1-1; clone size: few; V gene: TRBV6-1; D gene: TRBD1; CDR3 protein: CASRDREFTEAFF; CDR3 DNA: TGTGCCAGCAGGGACAGGGAATTTACTGAAGCTTTCTTT
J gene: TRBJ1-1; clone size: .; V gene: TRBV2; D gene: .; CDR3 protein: CASSEQGWNTEAFF; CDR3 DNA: TGTGCCAGCAGTGAACAGGGCTGGAACACTGAAGCTTTCTTT
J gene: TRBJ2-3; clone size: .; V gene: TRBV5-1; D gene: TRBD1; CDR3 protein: CASSLQGARTNTQYF; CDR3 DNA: TGCGCCAGCAGCTTACAGGGGGCGCGCACAAATACGCAGTATTTT
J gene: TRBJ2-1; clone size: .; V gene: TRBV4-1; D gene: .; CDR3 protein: CANSHQGGLYNEQFF; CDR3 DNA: TGCGCCAACAGCCATCAGGGGGGGCTCTACAATGAGCAGTTCTTC
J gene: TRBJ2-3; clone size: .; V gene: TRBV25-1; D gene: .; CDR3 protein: CASSVRQSTDTQYF; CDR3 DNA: TGTGCCAGCAGTGTTCGGCAAAGCACAGATACGCAGTATTTT
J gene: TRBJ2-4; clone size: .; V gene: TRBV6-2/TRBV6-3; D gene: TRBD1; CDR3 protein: CASSYSGGIAKNIQYF; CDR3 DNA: TGTGCCAGCAGTTACTCAGGGGGCATCGCCAAAAACATTCAGTACTTC
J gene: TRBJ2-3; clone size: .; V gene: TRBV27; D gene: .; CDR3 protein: CASSPAQSDTQYF; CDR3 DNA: TGTGCCAGCAGTCCCGCCCAATCAGATACGCAGTATTTT
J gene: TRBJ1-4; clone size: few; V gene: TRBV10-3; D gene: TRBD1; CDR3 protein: CAISPGQSNEKLFF; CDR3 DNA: TGTGCCATCAGCCCGGGACAGTCTAATGAAAAACTGTTTTTT
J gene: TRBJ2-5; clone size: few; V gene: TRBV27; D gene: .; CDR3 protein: CASSLRVPGRGETQYF; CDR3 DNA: TGTGCCAGCAGTTTACGTGTCCCGGGGAGAGGGGAGACCCAGTACTTC
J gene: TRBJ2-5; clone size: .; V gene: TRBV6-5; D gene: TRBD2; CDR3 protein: CASSYVTSGSGQYF; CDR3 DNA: TGTGCCAGCAGTTACGTTACTAGCGGGAGTGGGCAGTACTTC
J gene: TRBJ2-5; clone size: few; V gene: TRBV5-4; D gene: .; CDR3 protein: CASSLFQQETQYF; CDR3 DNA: TGTGCCAGCAGCTTGTTCCAGCAAGAGACCCAGTACTTC
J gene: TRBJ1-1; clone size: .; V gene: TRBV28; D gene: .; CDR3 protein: CASIGVNTEAFF; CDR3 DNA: TGTGCCAGCATCGGGGTGAACACTGAAGCTTTCTTT
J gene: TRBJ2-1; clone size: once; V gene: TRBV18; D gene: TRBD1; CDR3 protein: CASSLRTGVFDEQFF; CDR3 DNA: TGTGCCAGCTCACTACGGACAGGGGTTTTTGATGAGCAGTTCTTC
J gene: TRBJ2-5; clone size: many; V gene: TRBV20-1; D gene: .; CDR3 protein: CSATRSGPETQYF; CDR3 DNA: TGCAGTGCTACCAGGTCGGGGCCAGAGACCCAGTACTTC
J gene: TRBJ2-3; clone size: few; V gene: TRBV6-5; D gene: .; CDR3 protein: CASRPWGPSTDTQYF; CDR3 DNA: TGTGCCAGCAGGCCGTGGGGGCCAAGCACAGATACGCAGTATTTT
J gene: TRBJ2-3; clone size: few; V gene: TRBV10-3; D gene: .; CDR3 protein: CSISESSSTDTQYF; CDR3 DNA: TGTTCCATCAGTGAGTCGTCGAGCACAGATACGCAGTATTTT
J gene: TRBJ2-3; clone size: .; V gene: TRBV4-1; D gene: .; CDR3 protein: CASSQEVFSDTQYF; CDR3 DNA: TGCGCCAGCAGCCAAGAAGTTTTCTCAGATACGCAGTATTTT
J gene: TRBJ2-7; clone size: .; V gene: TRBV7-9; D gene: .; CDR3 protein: CASSLFDGTYEQYF; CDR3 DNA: TGTGCCAGCAGCTTATTCGACGGAACCTACGAGCAGTACTTC
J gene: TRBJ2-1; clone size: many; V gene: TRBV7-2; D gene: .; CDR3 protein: CASSYPAAEQFF; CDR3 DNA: TGTGCCAGCAGCTATCCAGCGGCTGAGCAGTTCTTC
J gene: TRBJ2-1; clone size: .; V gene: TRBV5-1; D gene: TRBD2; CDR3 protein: CASRISGVPSYNEQFF; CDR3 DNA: TGCGCCAGCAGAATTAGCGGGGTGCCCTCCTACAATGAGCAGTTCTTC
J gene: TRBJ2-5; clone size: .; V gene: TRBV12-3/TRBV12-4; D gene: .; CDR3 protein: CASSPVQGQETQYF; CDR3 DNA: TGTGCCAGCAGTCCTGTGCAGGGTCAAGAGACCCAGTACTTC
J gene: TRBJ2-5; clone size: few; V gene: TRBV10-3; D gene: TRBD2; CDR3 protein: CAISDEGGETQYF; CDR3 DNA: TGTGCCATCAGTGACGAGGGAGGGGAGACCCAGTACTTC
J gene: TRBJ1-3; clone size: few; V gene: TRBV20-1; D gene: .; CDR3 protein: CSARSLGNTIYF; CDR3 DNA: TGCAGTGCTAGGTCCTTGGGAAACACCATATATTTT
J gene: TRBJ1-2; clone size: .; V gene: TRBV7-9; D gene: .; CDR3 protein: CASSPTPTESYGYTF; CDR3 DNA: TGTGCCAGCAGCCCGACCCCTACAGAGTCCTATGGCTACACCTTC